Below, 13 T cell receptor beta chains from the same sample are listed, as sequenced in a study of prognosis after radiotherapy for stage I lung cancer. Genomic DNA provided the template from which TCR beta CDR3 was amplified by two-round multiplex PCR. First-round PCR used primers specific to each TRBV and TRBJ gene. A single record per CDR3 protein comes from TCRdb applying MiXCR to the multiplex PCR reads. Seen here are more than 30,000 distinct CDR3 sequences, 42% observed once, and the top ten hold just over 15%. The sample was PBMCs, taken before or after stereotactic body radiation therapy (not recorded which). These TCRs come from a donor over 45 with non-small cell lung cancer.

As to this clonotype: The junction differs from germline at one of its ends, possibly a read error. V and J are TRBV19 and TRBJ1-1, with D unclear. Germline assignment: CDR1 LNHDA and CDR2 SQIVND (reference sequence). The CDR3 runs to 14 residues. CDR3 protein: CASSSGLVNTEAFF. The CDR3 region has the DNA TGTGCCAGTAGTAGCGGGTTAGTGAACACTGAAGCTTTCTTC.

This clonotype is categorized as medium-sized. The J gene is TRBJ1-2, the V gene TRBV28; D call uncertain. This CDR3 spans 11 amino acids. Per the germline V gene, CDR1 is MDHEN and CDR2 is SYDVKM. V was shortened by 7 bases and J by 8 bases, with 11 bases between the two germline ends. The CDR3, as DNA: TGTGCCAGCAAAACGGGTAGGGGCTACACCTTC. Protein sequence: CASKTGRGYTF.

This clonotype occurred many times. The chain uses TRBV5-1 and TRBJ1-1; D is uncertain. Trimming took 1 base from V and 1 from J, leaving 8 bases between them. This CDR3 comprises 14 residues. Germline V gene data show CDR1 as SGHRS and CDR2 as YFSETQ. The CDR3 loop reads CASSLQRGNTEAFF. The CDR3, as DNA: TGCGCCAGCAGCTTGCAGCGGGGGAACACTGAAGCTTTCTTT.

The chain joins TRBV6-4 to TRBJ2-1, with a tentative D call TRBD2 (6 bases). V was trimmed by 5 bases and J by 7 bases, leaving 15 bases between them. This CDR3 spans 14 amino acids. The germline V gene has CDR1 MRHNA and CDR2 SNTAGT. CDR3 region: CASSLEGAGNEQFF. CDR3 sequence (DNA): TGTGCCAGCAGTCTTGAAGGTGCGGGAAATGAGCAGTTCTTC.

This clonotype was detected ten times or more. This rearrangement joins TRBV7-6 to TRBJ2-7; D possibly uses TRBD1 or TRBD2 (5 bases each). The CDR3 spans 13 residues. CDR1 is SGHVS and CDR2 is FNYEAQ in the germline V gene. V lost 2 bases, J lost 4 bases, and 9 bases lay in between. The CDR3 coding sequence is TGTGCCAGCAGCTTACGGGACGGGTACGAGCAGTACTTC. Translation gives CASSLRDGYEQYF.

Concerning this clonotype: This could be a read error, since a much larger clone is one nucleotide away. The genes are TRBV5-5 and TRBJ2-4; tentatively, D is TRBD1 or TRBD2 (5 bases each). CDR3 length: 16 amino acids. Germline CDR1 and CDR2: SGHKS and YYEKEE (reference sequence). The DNA for the CDR3 is TGTGTCAGCAGCTTCGGATGGGACCTAGCCAAAAACATTCAGTACTTC. It yields the protein CVSSFGWDLAKNIQYF. The complete variable domain, with remaining parts taken from reference TRBV5-5 and TRBJ2-4, reads DAGVTQSPTHLIKTRGQQVTLRCSPISGHKSVSWYQQVLGQGPQFIFQYYEKEERGRGNFPDRFSARQFPNYSSELNVNALLLGDSALYLCVSSFGWDLAKNIQYFGAGTRLSVL.

Many counts were recorded for this clonotype. The chain links TRBV5-1 to TRBJ1-3; D not resolved. Trimming took 4 bases from V and 2 from J, leaving 13 bases between them. Looked up from germline, CDR1 is SGHRS and CDR2 is YFSETQ. There are 15 residues in the CDR3. Here the CDR3 DNA reads TGCGCCAGCAGCCCACTGGGAGGGACTGGAAACACCATATATTTT. This translates into CASSPLGGTGNTIYF. The full variable domain, completed using reference TRBV5-1 and TRBJ1-3, is KAGVTQTPRYLIKTRGQQVTLSCSPISGHRSVSWYQQTPGQGLQFLFEYFSETQRNKGNFPGRFSGRQFSNSRSEMNVSTLELGDSALYLCASSPLGGTGNTIYFGEGSWLTVV.

This clonotype is categorized as medium-sized. The chain has TRBV28 and TRBJ1-5, with 9 nucleotides matching TRBD1. The CDR3 runs to 13 residues. CDR1 and CDR2 (germline): MDHEN, SYDVKM. The J segment lost 11 bases and the V segment lost 6 bases, leaving 8 bases of the junction unmatched. CDR3 loop: CASRITGGYSQHF. The CDR3 nucleotides read TGTGCCAGCAGGATAACAGGGGGCTACTCCCAGCATTTT.

This clonotype was observed a single time. J is TRBJ2-3 and V is TRBV5-1, with 8 positions matching TRBD1. The CDR3 spans 13 residues. Germline V gene lookup returns CDR1 SGHRS and CDR2 YFSETQ. The trim removed 7 bases at V and 1 base at J, leaving 2 bases unmatched. Written as DNA, the CDR3 is TGCGCCAGCTCGACAGGGGGCACAGATACGCAGTATTTT. Translated, it gives CASSTGGTDTQYF.

At least ten counts were recorded for this clonotype. The V gene is TRBV20-1, the J gene TRBJ2-1; 10 nucleotides match TRBD1. CDR3 length: 15 amino acids. Germline loops: CDR1 DFQATT, CDR2 SNEGSKA (reference sequence). V lost 6 bases to trimming and J lost 2 bases; unmatched junction nucleotides: 7. The CDR3: CSANTGTGAYNEQFF. CDR3 coding DNA: TGCAGTGCCAACACCGGGACAGGGGCCTACAATGAGCAGTTCTTC.

This clonotype was recorded at least ten times. V and J are TRBV29-1 and TRBJ2-2; a possible D gene is TRBD2 (6 bases). This CDR3 has 11 amino acids. Germline V lookup: CDR1 SQVTM, CDR2 ANQGSEA. Deletions cut 3 bases from V and 9 bases from J, with 8 bases between. The CDR3 bases are TGCAGCGTTGAGGAGGGAAGGGAGCTGTTTTTT. It is translated as CSVEEGRELFF.

This clonotype appeared many times. The CDR3: CASGLSQGLAGVKQYF. CDR3 nucleotides: TGTGCTAGTGGTTTGTCCCAGGGACTAGCGGGAGTTAAGCAGTACTTC. The J gene is TRBJ2-7, the V gene TRBV12-5, with 14 positions matching TRBD2. Germline values: CDR1 LGHNT, CDR2 FRNRAP. The CDR3 is made up of 16 amino acids. After removal of 2 bases from V and 8 bases from J, the junction contained 8 bases not matched to a gene.

To note about this clonotype: This probably arose from a read error, given a far larger clone one base away. The chain employs TRBV6-4 and TRBJ2-1; TRBD1 matches 12 bases. This CDR3 region has 15 residues. CDR1 and CDR2 (germline): MRHNA, SNTAGT. CDR3 nucleotide sequence: TGTGTCAGCAGTGAGAGGGACAGGGGGCTCTTTGGGCAGTTCTTC. This codes for CVSSERDRGLFGQFF.